The rows below give T cell receptor beta chains drawn from one sample of a study of blood T cell repertoires in COVID-19. Sequenced by immunoSEQ multiplex PCR; TCRdb stores in-frame clones only, minus some. The repertoire holds about 120,000 clones, with around 80% as singletons. The sample was peripheral blood. These TCRs come from a woman between 50 and 59 years old with acute or convalescent COVID-19. The CDR3 runs from the conserved cysteine through the conserved F or W. Fields, in order: clone size, J gene, D gene, V gene, CDR3 DNA, CDR3 protein. The D gene is left open where the match is weak. Rows may omit the clone size; those that give it use once, few, many or a size class.

clone size: -; J gene: TRBJ2-1; D gene: -; V gene: TRBV2; CDR3 DNA: TGTGCCAGCAGCCAAAGGGGGAACAATGAGCAGTTCTTC; CDR3 protein: CASSQRGNNEQFF
clone size: -; J gene: TRBJ2-7; D gene: TRBD2; V gene: TRBV4-1; CDR3 DNA: TGCGCCAGCAGCCAGGGGACTAGTTCCAACTACGAGCAGTACTTC; CDR3 protein: CASSQGTSSNYEQYF
clone size: -; J gene: TRBJ1-5; D gene: TRBD1; V gene: TRBV4-2; CDR3 DNA: TGTGCCAGCAGCCGAGAGGACAGGGACAATCAGCCCCAGCATTTT; CDR3 protein: CASSREDRDNQPQHF
clone size: few; J gene: TRBJ1-2; D gene: -; V gene: TRBV10-3; CDR3 DNA: TGTGCCATCAGTGAGGCCAGGGGAGACTATGGCTACACCTTC; CDR3 protein: CAISEARGDYGYTF
clone size: once; J gene: TRBJ1-5; D gene: -; V gene: TRBV6-1; CDR3 DNA: TGTGCCAGCAGTGCAAACAGGGTAAGTTCAAGACAGCCCCAGCATTTT; CDR3 protein: CASSANRVSSRQPQHF
clone size: -; J gene: TRBJ2-1; D gene: TRBD2; V gene: TRBV3-1/TRBV3-2; CDR3 DNA: TGTGCCAGCAGCCAAGAGGGAGCGGGACTCTACAATGAGCAGTTCTTC; CDR3 protein: CASSQEGAGLYNEQFF
clone size: -; J gene: TRBJ2-5; D gene: -; V gene: TRBV19; CDR3 DNA: TGTGCCAGTAGTAGACGACAGAAAGAGACCCAGTACTTC; CDR3 protein: CASSRRQKETQYF
clone size: -; J gene: TRBJ1-2; D gene: -; V gene: TRBV19; CDR3 DNA: TGTGCCAGTAGTATAGGTCCAATCAACTATGGCTACACCTTC; CDR3 protein: CASSIGPINYGYTF
clone size: -; J gene: TRBJ1-2; D gene: -; V gene: TRBV30; CDR3 DNA: TGTGCCTGGAGTGTTGGGGGGGCTGGCTACACCTTC; CDR3 protein: CAWSVGGAGYTF
clone size: -; J gene: TRBJ1-1; D gene: TRBD1; V gene: TRBV6-5; CDR3 DNA: TGTGCCAGCAGGAAACAGGGGGAAGCTTTCTTT; CDR3 protein: CASRKQGEAFF
clone size: -; J gene: TRBJ1-5; D gene: -; V gene: TRBV5-5; CDR3 DNA: TGTGCCAGCACCGGCGGCACCAATCAGCCCCAGCATTTT; CDR3 protein: CASTGGTNQPQHF
clone size: -; J gene: TRBJ1-1; D gene: -; V gene: TRBV2; CDR3 DNA: TGTGCCAGCAGTGGATGGGGGGGCAACACTGAAGCTTTCTTT; CDR3 protein: CASSGWGGNTEAFF
clone size: -; J gene: TRBJ2-7; D gene: -; V gene: TRBV5-1; CDR3 DNA: TGCGCCAGCAGCTCTTTGCTAGCGAAAAGCTCCTACGAGCAGTACTTC; CDR3 protein: CASSSLLAKSSYEQYF
clone size: few; J gene: TRBJ1-2; D gene: -; V gene: TRBV12-3/TRBV12-4; CDR3 DNA: TGTGCCAGCAGTTCAAACTATGGCTACACCTTC; CDR3 protein: CASSSNYGYTF
clone size: -; J gene: TRBJ2-7; D gene: TRBD1; V gene: TRBV3-1/TRBV3-2; CDR3 DNA: TGTGCCAGCAGCTGGGGACAGGGGGCCGCGTACGAGCAGTACTTC; CDR3 protein: CASSWGQGAAYEQYF
clone size: once; J gene: TRBJ1-1; D gene: -; V gene: TRBV4-1; CDR3 DNA: TGCGCCAGCAGCCATGGGTACCAGGCAGGGGTTACTGAAGCTTTCTTT; CDR3 protein: CASSHGYQAGVTEAFF
clone size: few; J gene: TRBJ1-2; D gene: -; V gene: TRBV18; CDR3 DNA: TGTGCCAGCTCCCGACCGAGGTATGGCTACACCTTC; CDR3 protein: CASSRPRYGYTF